The entry that follows covers one TCR beta chain sequence. The CDR3 has 12 amino acids. Trimming stripped 1 base from V and 11 bases from J, with 6 bases between. The germline V gene has CDR1 SNHLY and CDR2 FYNNEI. Amplification targeted TCR beta CDR3 regions from RNA transcripts. The HTBI primer set was used in a first-round RT-PCR of the TCR CDR3. TCRdb reprocessed the multiplex PCR reads via MiXCR and lists one record per CDR3 protein. The table has around 660,000 distinct CDR3 sequences, 45% seen once. This sample is drawn from a study of T cells in Graves' hyperthyroidism and ophthalmopathy. The sequence derives from an adult man with Graves' disease, either hyperthyroidism or ophthalmopathy (not recorded which). Sequencing was done on a sample of peripheral blood or thyroid tissue (not recorded which). The genes are TRBV2 and TRBJ1-6; D not certain. The CDR3 DNA is TGTGCCAGCAGTGAAGTGGGGACACCCCTCCACTTT. Translation: CASSEVGTPLHF.